This T cell receptor beta chain was sequenced during a study of T cells in Graves' hyperthyroidism and ophthalmopathy. RNA transcripts served as the template for amplifying TCR beta CDR3 regions. The TCR CDR3 first-round RT-PCR relied on the HTBI primer set. TCRdb re-called the multiplex PCR reads through MiXCR, storing one row per CDR3 protein. This sample carries about 380,000 distinct CDR3 sequences, 15% to 20% of them seen once, and the ten largest clones take less than 45%. Germline-derived CDR1 and CDR2 are DFQATT and SNEGSKA (reference sequence). V lost 1 base and J lost 6, with 10 bases in between. CDR3 size: 13 residues. Ophthalmopathy in the patients scored at least 3 on Clinical Activity Score and at least 4 on NOSPECS grade, lasting under 3 months. This clonotype has ten or more counts.

This sequence originates from a man between 18 and 35 years old with Graves' ophthalmopathy. The chain couples TRBV20-1 to TRBJ1-5, with a tentative D call TRBD1 (5 bases). The specimen sequenced was blood. The CDR3 DNA is TGCAGTGCTAGAGGGCAGGGAGGTCAGCCCCAGCATTTT. Translated, it gives CSARGQGGQPQHF.